The sequence of this T cell receptor (beta chain) was determined in a study of monozygotic twins with inflammatory bowel disease. Germline CDR1 and CDR2: SQVTM and ANQGSEA. The CDR3 spans 15 residues. No DNA is given; TCRdb re-called the 5' RACE reads and lists each CDR3 protein once. The repertoire table contains about 160,000 distinct CDR3 sequences. The chain recombines TRBV29-1 with TRBJ2-2; TCRdb designates TRBD2, a call that cannot be tested without DNA. Sequenced material: blood. The TCR originated in a human donor with ulcerative colitis or Crohn's disease, or a healthy co-twin of an affected twin (not recorded which). This chain's CDR3 is CSVSLAGVDTGELFF.